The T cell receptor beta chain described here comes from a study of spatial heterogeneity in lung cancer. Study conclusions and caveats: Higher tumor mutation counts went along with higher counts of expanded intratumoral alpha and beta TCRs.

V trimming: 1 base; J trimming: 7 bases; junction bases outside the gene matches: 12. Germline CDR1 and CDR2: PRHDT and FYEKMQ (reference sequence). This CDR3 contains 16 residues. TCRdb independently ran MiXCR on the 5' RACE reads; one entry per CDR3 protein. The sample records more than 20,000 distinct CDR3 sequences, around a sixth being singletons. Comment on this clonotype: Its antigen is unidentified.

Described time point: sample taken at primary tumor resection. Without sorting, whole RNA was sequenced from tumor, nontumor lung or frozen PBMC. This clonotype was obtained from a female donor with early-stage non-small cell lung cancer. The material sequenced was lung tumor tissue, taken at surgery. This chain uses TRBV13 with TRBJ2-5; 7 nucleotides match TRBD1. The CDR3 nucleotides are TGTGCCAGCAGCTTAGAGGGGGCAGGGGTAGATGTGACCCAGTACTTC. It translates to CASSLEGAGVDVTQYF.